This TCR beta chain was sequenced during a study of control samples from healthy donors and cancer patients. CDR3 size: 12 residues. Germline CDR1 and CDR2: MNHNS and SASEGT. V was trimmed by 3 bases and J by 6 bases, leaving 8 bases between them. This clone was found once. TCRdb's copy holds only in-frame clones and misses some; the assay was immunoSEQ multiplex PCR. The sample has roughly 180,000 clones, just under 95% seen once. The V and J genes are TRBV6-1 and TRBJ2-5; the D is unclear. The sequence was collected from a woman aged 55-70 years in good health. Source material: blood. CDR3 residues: CASSDIKQTQYF. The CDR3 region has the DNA TGTGCCAGCAGTGACATAAAACAGACCCAGTACTTC.